The clone carrying this TCR beta chain has only one observation. Sequenced by immunoSEQ multiplex PCR; TCRdb stores in-frame clones only, minus some. The repertoire has about 2.1 million clones, over 85% of them found once; the top ten carry around 1.7%. This sample stems from a study of shared clonotypes between healthy human individuals. Trimming at V came to 3 bases and at J to 0 bases, leaving 5 bases not matched to a gene. The CDR3 runs 15 residues. CDR1 and CDR2 (germline): LNHDA, SQIVND (reference sequence). Positive CCR7 selection of CD45RO-negative cells yielded the naive CD8 cells, and terminally differentiated effector memory CD45RA+ cells were excluded.

The clonotype comes from a young man in good health. Some clones in this sample may be carry-over from other donors' samples. Sequencing used naive CD8+ T cells from PBMCs. The chain uses TRBV19 and TRBJ2-7; TRBD2 matches 7 bases. CDR3 residues: CASSMTGGSSYEQYF. CDR3 in DNA: TGTGCCAGTAGTATGACGGGCGGGAGCTCCTACGAGCAGTACTTC.